Listed below are T cell receptor beta chains from one sample, sequenced in a study of T cell responses to AZD1222 COVID-19 vaccine. The method was immunoSEQ multiplex PCR; TCRdb's version includes in-frame clones alone and lacks a portion of them. The table includes about 82,000 clones, about 80% detected once. Material: peripheral blood, obtained 28 days after the second AZD1222 dose. The receptors were sampled from an adult who received the AZD1222 COVID-19 vaccine. CDR3s include the opening cysteine and the closing phenylalanine or tryptophan. The order of the fields is CDR3 DNA, CDR3 protein, J gene, V gene, clone size, D gene. D genes are given only for firm matches. The size field is filled for only some rows; it gives once, few, many or a size class.

TGTGCCAGCAGCTTAGTAGCACAGGGAGGCACCGGGGAGCTGTTTTTT CASSLVAQGGTGELFF TRBJ2-2 TRBV7-6 . .
TGTGCCTGGACGGGGGGCAGGTACGAGCAGTACTTC CAWTGGRYEQYF TRBJ2-7 TRBV30 . .
TGTGCCAGCCGGCAGGGCAATCAGCCCCAGCATTTT CASRQGNQPQHF TRBJ1-5 TRBV28 few .
TGCAGCGTTGATGCGGGGGATCATGAAAAACTGTTTTTT CSVDAGDHEKLFF TRBJ1-4 TRBV29-1 . .
TGTGCCAGTAGTATTGATCCAGCGGGGAATGAGCAGTTCTTC CASSIDPAGNEQFF TRBJ2-1 TRBV19 . TRBD2
TGTGCCAGCAGCTTGGAGGCTAGCGGGTTGGGCGAGACCCAGTACTTC CASSLEASGLGETQYF TRBJ2-5 TRBV5-4 . TRBD2
TGTGCCATCACCAAATCACTAGCGGGAGGTTCCAATGAGCAGTTCTTC CAITKSLAGGSNEQFF TRBJ2-1 TRBV10-3 . TRBD2
TGTGCCAGTACGACGGTTAATTTCAATCAGCCCCAGCATTTT CASTTVNFNQPQHF TRBJ1-5 TRBV19 . .
TGTGCCAGCACACCACCCGGGTTCGCCTATGGCTACACCTTC CASTPPGFAYGYTF TRBJ1-2 TRBV25-1 . .
TGTGCCAGCAGTGACCCAAACACAGATACGCAGTATTTT CASSDPNTDTQYF TRBJ2-3 TRBV2 . .
TGTGCCAGCAGTGCGAACACTGAAGCTTTCTTT CASSANTEAFF TRBJ1-1 TRBV2 . .
TGTGCCAGTAGTGCCTCCTCCTCCTCGGGGCCTGGTGGCTACACCTTC CASSASSSSGPGGYTF TRBJ1-2 TRBV19 . .
TGCAGCGTTGAAGGGTTAGGGCCCCCGTGGGATGGCTACACCTTC CSVEGLGPPWDGYTF TRBJ1-2 TRBV29-1 once .
TGTGCCAGCAACGCGGGGAATGGAAACACCATATATTTT CASNAGNGNTIYF TRBJ1-3 TRBV9 . .
TGTGCCAGCAGCGTCACTAGCGGCCCCTACGAGCAGTACTTC CASSVTSGPYEQYF TRBJ2-7 TRBV11-2 . TRBD2
TGCGCCAGCAGCAAAGGACAGGGCGGTGAGCAGTTCTTC CASSKGQGGEQFF TRBJ2-1 TRBV5-1 . TRBD1
TGCGCCAGCAGCCAAGATGGTCTAGCGGGAGATTGGAGAGGAGAGACCCAGTACTTC CASSQDGLAGDWRGETQYF TRBJ2-5 TRBV4-3 . TRBD2
TGTGCCAGCAGCTTATCTAGCGGGAGACTTGAGCAGTTCTTC CASSLSSGRLEQFF TRBJ2-1 TRBV7-3 . TRBD2
TGTGCCAGCAGAATAGACAGTTTCTCCTACGAGCAGTACTTC CASRIDSFSYEQYF TRBJ2-7 TRBV6-5 . .
TGCAGTGCTAGTCCCGGGACTAGCGGGAGTGATACGCAGTATTTT CSASPGTSGSDTQYF TRBJ2-3 TRBV20-1 . TRBD2
TGTGCCAGCAGCCTTGACAGGGACACTGAAGCTTTCTTT CASSLDRDTEAFF TRBJ1-1 TRBV5-6 once TRBD1
TGTGCCAGCAGTTTAACGGAGAACAGGGGTGAAGCTTTCTTT CASSLTENRGEAFF TRBJ1-1 TRBV27 . TRBD1
TGTGCCAGCAGTTCAACAGGGAGGTACGCTTTCTTT CASSSTGRYAFF TRBJ1-1 TRBV27 . .
TGTGCCACCAGCACCAATTCGGGGGAAGGCTATGGCTACACCTTC CATSTNSGEGYGYTF TRBJ1-2 TRBV15 . .
TGTGCCAGCAGCTTAGATCCAGGAGCCAAGTTCTTC CASSLDPGAKFF TRBJ2-1 TRBV11-2 . .
TGTGCCAGCAGGGGGACTAGCGCAGACACAGATACGCAGTATTTT CASRGTSADTDTQYF TRBJ2-3 TRBV27 . TRBD2
TGCAGCGTGGGGACGGGTAGCAATCAGCCCCAGCATTTT CSVGTGSNQPQHF TRBJ1-5 TRBV29-1 . .
TGTGCCAGCAGCCAAGGTCCCCGATCTCACTATGGCTACACCTTC CASSQGPRSHYGYTF TRBJ1-2 TRBV3-1/TRBV3-2 . .
TGTGCCAGCAGCCCTATACAGGGGGCGAAGGGGAACACTGAAGCTTTCTTT CASSPIQGAKGNTEAFF TRBJ1-1 TRBV5-6 once TRBD1
TGTGCCAGCAGCGCAGGAAGGGGGACAGAAGCTTTCTTT CASSAGRGTEAFF TRBJ1-1 TRBV9 . .
TGTGCCAGCAGTCGCCGGGTGGATCCCAGGGAGCTGTTTTTT CASSRRVDPRELFF TRBJ2-2 TRBV6-5 many .
TGTGCCAGTAGCATGAGGACAAACAATCAGCCCCAGCATTTT CASSMRTNNQPQHF TRBJ1-5 TRBV19 . .
TGCGCCAGCAGCCAAGAACGGACAACCTACAATGAGCAGTTCTTC CASSQERTTYNEQFF TRBJ2-1 TRBV4-1 . .
TGTGCCAGTAGCCCCAACAGGGAAACTAACTATGGCTACACCTTC CASSPNRETNYGYTF TRBJ1-2 TRBV19 . .
TGTGCCAGCAGTTTATTTGGGGAAGTGGAAGAAAAACTGTTTTTT CASSLFGEVEEKLFF TRBJ1-4 TRBV28 . .
TGCGCCAGCAGCCAAAATACCAATCGACAGTTGGGCTACGAGCAGTACTTC CASSQNTNRQLGYEQYF TRBJ2-7 TRBV4-3 . .
TGCGCCAGCAGCCAACCATCTTGGGACAGGGGAAACACCATATATTTT CASSQPSWDRGNTIYF TRBJ1-3 TRBV4-1 . TRBD1
TGTGCCACCAGGGGTGAGGGAGAATTAACAGATACGCAGTATTTT CATRGEGELTDTQYF TRBJ2-3 TRBV21-1 . .
TGTGCCAGCAGTGAATGGGGGGGAATCGGGTCCTACGAGCAGTACTTC CASSEWGGIGSYEQYF TRBJ2-7 TRBV25-1 . TRBD2
TGCGCCAGCAGCTTGACGGGACAGGGGGCCTACGAGCAGTACTTC CASSLTGQGAYEQYF TRBJ2-7 TRBV5-1 . TRBD1
TGTGCCTGGTTGTCGGGAGGGGGGTACAATGAGCAGTTCTTC CAWLSGGGYNEQFF TRBJ2-1 TRBV30 . TRBD2
TGTGCCAGCAGTGAGGATAACTCTGGAAACACCATATATTTT CASSEDNSGNTIYF TRBJ1-3 TRBV3-1/TRBV3-2 few .
TGTGCCACCAGTGATTTGGTGACTAGCGGGAGTCGGGATGAGCAGTTCTTC CATSDLVTSGSRDEQFF TRBJ2-1 TRBV24-1 once TRBD2
TGTGCCAGCAGCCCTCGGAACATTCAGTACTTC CASSPRNIQYF TRBJ2-4 TRBV6-2/TRBV6-3 . .
TGTGCCAGCTCACACTCCCCGGGACAGAACACTGAAGCTTTCTTT CASSHSPGQNTEAFF TRBJ1-1 TRBV18 . .
TGTGCCAGCAGCTCGACAGGGGTCGAGCAGTACTTC CASSSTGVEQYF TRBJ2-7 TRBV11-3 . TRBD1